Listed below are T cell receptor beta chains from one sample, sequenced in a study of response to subunit inactivated influenza vaccine. TCRdb redid the calling of the RT-PCR reads with MiXCR, one entry per CDR3 protein. Among some 600,000 distinct CDR3 sequences listed, approximately 15% were seen once. Sequenced here: PBMCs from blood, sampled 14 days before vaccination. These receptors were collected from a man between 45 and 60 years old who received an inactivated influenza vaccine. Each CDR3 is given with its conserved first and last residue. A D gene is named only where the DNA matches it firmly. Size is stated for part of the rows, as once, few or many counts, or as a class when the clone is expanded.

j_call clone_size d_call v_call cdr3_nt cdr3_aa
TRBJ1-2 few TRBD1 TRBV6-1 TGTGCCAGCAGGTCCCCTACAGGGGATAACTATGGCTACACCTTC CASRSPTGDNYGYTF
TRBJ2-3 - - TRBV6-1 TGTGCCAGCACAAGACCGGATACGCAGTATTTT CASTRPDTQYF
TRBJ1-5 many - TRBV20-1 TGCAGTGCTAGCGGGGGAGGCAATCAGCCCCAGCATTTT CSASGGGNQPQHF
TRBJ1-2 - TRBD1 TRBV4-3 TGCGCCAGCAGCCAAGAGGCAACAGGGGGGGTTGGCTACACCTTC CASSQEATGGVGYTF
TRBJ2-1 - - TRBV20-1 TGCAGTGCTACCTCGCCGCAGCGGAACTACAATGAGCAGTTCTTC CSATSPQRNYNEQFF
TRBJ2-2 - TRBD1 TRBV12-3/TRBV12-4 TGTGCCAGCACCCGGCCCCGAGTCAAGACAGGGGACACCGGGGAGCTGTTTTTT CASTRPRVKTGDTGELFF
TRBJ2-7 few TRBD2 TRBV2 TGTGCCAGCAGAAGACTAGCGGAAGGAGCCTACGAGCAGTACTTC CASRRLAEGAYEQYF
TRBJ2-5 many TRBD1 TRBV10-3 TGTGCCATCAGAGACAGGGCACAAGAGACCCAGTACTTC CAIRDRAQETQYF
TRBJ2-3 many - TRBV29-1 TGCAGCGTTTCGCTGGTCATAGATACGCAGTATTTT CSVSLVIDTQYF
TRBJ2-3 - - TRBV20-1 TGCAGTGCTAGTTTGCCGCGTGATACGCAGTATTTT CSASLPRDTQYF
TRBJ2-1 - - TRBV20-1 TGCAGTGCCATACAGCGACGGTTCAATGAGCAGTTCTTC CSAIQRRFNEQFF
TRBJ2-5 few - TRBV7-6 TGTGCCAGCAGCTTATTTGGTCAGCTGACCCAAGAGACCCAGTACTTC CASSLFGQLTQETQYF
TRBJ2-1 few TRBD1 TRBV13 TGTGCCAGCAGCTTATCGACAGGGTCTGACAATGAGCAGTTCTTC CASSLSTGSDNEQFF
TRBJ2-3 - - TRBV7-2 TGTGCTAGCGGTGGGGCAGGTGCAGATACGCAGTATTTT CASGGAGADTQYF
TRBJ2-3 once - TRBV27 TGTGCCAGCACGGAGAAGGGGAGCACAGATACGCAGTATTTT CASTEKGSTDTQYF
TRBJ2-1 few - TRBV4-3 TGCGCCAGCAGCCAAGAACGAGGGAGTTACGGGAATGAGCAGTTCTTC CASSQERGSYGNEQFF
TRBJ2-2 - TRBD2 TRBV6-1 TGTGCCACCAGACTAGCGGGGGACGGGGAGCTGTTTTTT CATRLAGDGELFF
TRBJ2-4 - TRBD1 TRBV15 TGTGCCACCAGCAGACACCCGACAGGGACCAAAAACATTCAGTACTTC CATSRHPTGTKNIQYF
TRBJ2-7 - TRBD2 TRBV6-1 TGTGCCAGCAGTCGCGGGGGGGCACGCGAGCAGTACTTC CASSRGGAREQYF
TRBJ1-2 few - TRBV28 TGTGCCAGCAGCAACAGGGCCTATGGCTACACCTTC CASSNRAYGYTF
TRBJ2-7 few - TRBV11-1 TGTGCCAGCAGCTTAAGAATAGTTCCGTCCTACGAGCAGTACTTC CASSLRIVPSYEQYF
TRBJ2-1 - TRBD2 TRBV12-3/TRBV12-4 TGTGCCAGCAGCCCGGCTAGCGGGAGGGGGACCTACAATGAGCAGTTCTTC CASSPASGRGTYNEQFF
TRBJ2-3 - TRBD2 TRBV11-2 TGTGCCAGCAGCTCGGGGACTAGCGGGGGGCATACGCAGTATTTT CASSSGTSGGHTQYF
TRBJ2-3 - TRBD2 TRBV20-1 TGCAGTGCTAGAGACCTAGCGGGGACCACAGATACGCAGTATTTT CSARDLAGTTDTQYF
TRBJ1-2 few TRBD1 TRBV6-1 TGTGCCAGCACTGACAGGGGTCTCGGTAACTATGGCTACACCTTC CASTDRGLGNYGYTF
TRBJ2-5 - - TRBV7-2 TGTGCCAGCCGCCCGGGCGGGACACAAGAGACCCAGTACTTC CASRPGGTQETQYF
TRBJ2-3 few - TRBV5-1 TGCGCCAGCAGCCTCGGGGGGCTGAGGGCGGATACGCAGTATTTT CASSLGGLRADTQYF